The 30 T cell receptor beta chains below were found in one sample sequenced in a study of T cell clones after liver transplantation. This table comes from immunoSEQ multiplex PCR, and its TCRdb copy is limited to in-frame clones, with some not included. The repertoire consists of under 60,000 clones, with 60% to 80% occurring once and the leading ten covering around 9.1%. Material: CD4+ T cells from blood, obtained at the 22-month timepoint. Receptors originate from a human patient who received a liver transplant. Some T cells may originate from the graft donor.

This clone was seen a handful of times. The gene calls are TRBV28 and TRBJ1-6; no reliable D call. From germline, CDR1 is MDHEN and CDR2 SYDVKM. Trimming removed 7 bases at V and 7 bases at J, with 8 bases between. This CDR3 has 12 residues. CDR3 DNA sequence: TGTGCCAGCACTAAGATGAATTCACCCCTCCACTTT. It yields the protein CASTKMNSPLHF. Combining the CDR3 with reference TRBV28 and TRBJ1-6 gives the whole variable domain DVKVTQSSRYLVKRTGEKVFLECVQDMDHENMFWYRQDPGLGLRLIYFSYDVKMKEKGDIPEGYSVSREKKERFSLILESASTNQTSMYLCASTKMNSPLHFGNGTRLTVT.

This chain uses TRBV5-6 with TRBJ2-3, with D maybe TRBD2 (5 bases). The germline gives CDR1 SGHDT, CDR2 YYEEEE. The CDR3 has 16 amino acids. V lost 4 bases and J 0 bases, leaving 15 bases between the germline ends. CDR3 loop: CASSLRAGSSTDTQYF. DNA for the CDR3: TGTGCCAGCAGCCTTAGGGCGGGCAGTAGCACAGATACGCAGTATTTT.

J is TRBJ2-1 and V is TRBV6-1; TRBD2 matches 7 bases. Germline-derived CDR1 and CDR2 are MNHNS and SASEGT. The CDR3 consists of 15 residues. Unmatched junction bases numbered 4, after V lost 2 bases and J lost 3 bases. CDR3 amino acids: CASSEPGRVYNEQFF. In DNA, the CDR3 is TGTGCCAGCAGTGAACCAGGGAGGGTCTACAATGAGCAGTTCTTC.

The genes are TRBV10-1 and TRBJ1-1, with D maybe TRBD1 (5 bases). Germline CDR1 and CDR2: WNHNN and SYGVQD (reference sequence). Trimming pared 4 bases from V and 6 bases from J, leaving 12 bases between. The CDR3 has 13 residues. Here the CDR3 DNA reads TGCGCCAGCAGTGGCAGGGTTGAGGCTGAAGCTTTCTTT. Protein: CASSGRVEAEAFF.

The rearrangement uses TRBV4-1 and TRBJ2-3, with TRBD2 matching over 11 bases. CDR1 is MGHRA, CDR2 YSYEKL, per germline. This CDR3 spans 17 amino acids. V lost 1 base to trimming and J lost 2 bases; unmatched junction nucleotides: 5. CDR3 nucleotides: TGCGCCAGCAGCCAAGGCGTTAGCGGGGGGGCCACAGATACGCAGTATTTT. Translating gives CASSQGVSGGATDTQYF.

This clone was picked up a small number of times. This sequence joins TRBV5-4 and TRBJ2-3; 11 nucleotides agree with TRBD1. V lost 4 bases and J lost 4; bases outside the gene matches: 11. This CDR3 is 17 amino acids long. The germline CDR1 and CDR2 sequences are SGHNT and YYREEE (reference sequence). DNA of the CDR3: TGTGCCAGCAGCCATTCATTGACGGGACAGGGGGCAGATACGCAGTATTTT. It codes for CASSHSLTGQGADTQYF.

J is TRBJ1-5 and V is TRBV18; D is unclear. The V end was cut by 6 bases, the J end by 0 bases, with 12 bases between. The CDR3 spans 15 residues. The germline V gene encodes CDR1 KGHSH and CDR2 LQKENI. The CDR3 spells CASSSGEPSNQPQHF. CDR3 sequence (DNA): TGTGCCAGCTCCTCCGGGGAGCCTAGCAATCAGCCCCAGCATTTT.

V and J are TRBV30 and TRBJ1-4; D is unresolved. V gave up 0 bases and J gave up 8 bases, with 16 bases separating them. CDR3 length: 15 residues. CDR1 is GTSNPN and CDR2 is SVGIG in the germline V gene (reference sequence). The CDR3 coding sequence is TGTGCCTGGAGTGTACGGGGTCTCCTGGGGGAAAAACTGTTTTTT. It codes for CAWSVRGLLGEKLFF.

J is TRBJ2-3 and V is TRBV18, with unresolved D. The CDR3 totals 16 residues. Trimming pared 4 bases from V and 1 base from J, leaving 15 bases between. Germline CDR1 and CDR2: KGHSH and LQKENI. The CDR3 DNA sequence: TGTGCCAGCTCACTATCGGACGGTACTGGCACAGATACGCAGTATTTT. It yields the protein CASSLSDGTGTDTQYF.

The sample holds a few counts of this clone. V usage is TRBV11-3 and J usage is TRBJ1-2; D unclear. Germline values: CDR1 SGHNT, CDR2 YENEEA. The V and J ends lost 2 bases and 0 bases respectively, with 13 bases between them. This CDR3 is 16 amino acids long. The CDR3 spells CASSLTPDGANYGYTF. CDR3 nucleotides: TGTGCCAGCAGCTTAACCCCGGACGGAGCTAACTATGGCTACACCTTC.

V gene TRBV5-1 combines with J gene TRBJ2-3, with D tentatively TRBD2 (6 bases). The CDR3 is 14 residues long. Germline-derived CDR1 and CDR2 are SGHRS and YFSETQ. V was clipped by 7 bases and J by 2 bases, with 14 bases between them. The CDR3 DNA reads TGCGCCAGCTCCGCGGGAATCTCCACAGATACGCAGTATTTT. This sequence encodes CASSAGISTDTQYF.

This clone has a handful of counts. This chain uses TRBV2 with TRBJ2-7, with D possibly TRBD2 on 5 matching bases. CDR3 length: 15 amino acids. Trimming removed 7 bases at V and 5 bases at J, with 21 bases between. Germline CDR1 SNHLY, CDR2 FYNNEI. Here the CDR3 reads CASTSDGRASNEQYF. In DNA form, the CDR3 reads TGTGCCAGCACCTCCGATGGGCGGGCTTCCAACGAGCAGTACTTC.

The rearrangement links TRBV28 to TRBJ1-2, with D possibly matching TRBD1 (6 bases). The length of the CDR3 is 13 residues. Germline lookup yields CDR1 MDHEN and CDR2 SYDVKM. V lost 5 bases and J 7 bases, leaving 14 bases between the germline ends. Here the CDR3 DNA reads TGTGCCAGCAGTATCACAGGGTATGGTGGCTACACCTTC. The encoded protein is CASSITGYGGYTF.

In this sample, this clone turned up a few times. This chain connects TRBV9 to TRBJ2-7, with 11 bases lining up with TRBD1. Germline CDR1 and CDR2: SGDLS and YYNGEE. J lost 6 bases, V lost 2 bases, and 1 base had no gene match. The CDR3 contains 13 residues. DNA of the CDR3: TGTGCCAGCAGCGTGGGACAGGGGGGCGAGCAGTACTTC. Amino acid sequence: CASSVGQGGEQYF. Full variable domain (rest looked up from reference TRBV9 and TRBJ2-7): DSGVTQTPKHLITATGQRVTLRCSPRSGDLSVYWYQQSLDQGLQFLIQYYNGEERAKGNILERFSAQQFPDLHSELNLSSLELGDSALYFCASSVGQGGEQYFGPGTRLTVT.

The chain carries TRBV5-1 and TRBJ1-5, with TRBD1 as a possible D gene (5 bases). The CDR3 totals 14 residues. Germline V lookup: CDR1 SGHRS, CDR2 YFSETQ. The V end lost 4 bases, the J end lost 4 bases, and 12 bases lay between the germline ends. The CDR3 coding sequence is TGCGCCAGCAGCGTGGGAGGGGTTAATCAGCCCCAGCATTTT. Residues: CASSVGGVNQPQHF.

The V gene is TRBV5-4, the J gene TRBJ1-2; 8 bases match TRBD1. Germline V gene lookup returns CDR1 SGHNT and CDR2 YYREEE (reference sequence). The CDR3 runs to 14 residues. After removal of 5 bases from V and 4 bases from J, the junction contained 7 bases not matched to a gene. The CDR3 sequence: CASSFGQGVYGYTF. The DNA for the CDR3 is TGTGCCAGCAGTTTTGGACAGGGTGTCTATGGCTACACCTTC.

This clone was seen more than once but under ten times. The rearrangement uses TRBV5-5 and TRBJ1-1; D uncertain. The V gene's germline CDR1 is SGHKS and CDR2 YYEKEE (reference sequence). The CDR3 has 13 residues. Trimming left V 0 bases short and J 0 bases short, with 3 bases between. DNA of the CDR3: TGTGCCAGCAGCTTGGCAGTGAACACTGAAGCTTTCTTT. Amino acid sequence: CASSLAVNTEAFF. Variable domain in full (rest from reference TRBV5-5 and TRBJ1-1): DAGVTQSPTHLIKTRGQQVTLRCSPISGHKSVSWYQQVLGQGPQFIFQYYEKEERGRGNFPDRFSARQFPNYSSELNVNALLLGDSALYLCASSLAVNTEAFFGQGTRLTVV.

The chain is built from TRBV5-6 and TRBJ2-5; TRBD2 matches 9 bases. Trimming cost V 0 bases and J 5 bases; bases outside gene matches: 5. CDR3 length equals 15 residues. Per the germline V gene, CDR1 is SGHDT and CDR2 is YYEEEE. The CDR3 coding sequence is TGTGCCAGCAGCTTGGGCGGGGGGGCTTGGGAGACCCAGTACTTC. This gives the protein CASSLGGGAWETQYF. The complete variable domain, with remaining parts taken from reference TRBV5-6 and TRBJ2-5, reads DAGVTQSPTHLIKTRGQQVTLRCSPKSGHDTVSWYQQALGQGPQFIFQYYEEEERQRGNFPDRFSGHQFPNYSSELNVNALLLGDSALYLCASSLGGGAWETQYFGPGTRLLVL.

V is TRBV5-4 and J is TRBJ1-1, with 8 bases identical to TRBD1. V shed 2 bases, J shed 5 bases, and the junction held 2 bases outside the gene matches. CDR3 length: 13 residues. Germline V gene sequence: CDR1 SGHNT, CDR2 YYREEE (reference sequence). The CDR3 is CASSLTGGTEAFF. CDR3 in DNA: TGTGCCAGCAGCTTAACAGGGGGAACTGAAGCTTTCTTT. The full variable domain, rest sourced from reference TRBV5-4 and TRBJ1-1, is ETGVTQSPTHLIKTRGQQVTLRCSSQSGHNTVSWYQQALGQGPQFIFQYYREEENGRGNFPPRFSGLQFPNYSSELNVNALELDDSALYLCASSLTGGTEAFFGQGTRLTVV.

The V and J genes are TRBV30 and TRBJ1-6; D perhaps matches TRBD1 (5 bases). CDR3 length: 15 amino acids. The V gene lost 1 base and the J gene lost 7 bases, with 14 bases spanning the gap. Germline CDR1 reads GTSNPN; CDR2 reads SVGIG (reference sequence). CDR3 sequence: CAWSETAGRNSPLHF. CDR3 bases: TGTGCCTGGAGTGAGACAGCAGGGAGGAATTCACCCCTCCACTTT.

This sequence joins TRBV15 and TRBJ1-5; 10 bases fit TRBD1. Germline CDR1 is LNHNV and CDR2 is YYDKDF (reference sequence). The CDR3 loop spans 15 amino acids. V was pared by 3 bases and J by 5 bases, with 4 bases of the junction left unmatched. CDR3 DNA sequence: TGTGCCACCAGCAGCACCGGGACAGGGGATCAGCCCCAGCATTTT. This sequence encodes CATSSTGTGDQPQHF.

The sample holds many counts of this clone. This chain joins TRBV5-1 and TRBJ1-5; D gene ambiguous. V was clipped by 0 bases and J by 6 bases, with 7 bases between them. Germline V lookup: CDR1 SGHRS, CDR2 YFSETQ. CDR3 length equals 13 residues. CDR3 nucleotides: TGCGCCAGCAGCTTGGGAGAGCGTCAGCCCCAGCATTTT. Its translation is CASSLGERQPQHF.

The chain uses TRBV19 and TRBJ2-1; 8 bases fit TRBD2. Trimming cost V 0 bases and J 2 bases; bases outside gene matches: 3. The CDR3 is 16 amino acids. CDR1 is LNHDA and CDR2 is SQIVND in the germline V gene (reference sequence). For the CDR3, the DNA is TGTGCCAGTAGTATAGACAGCGGGGGCCCCTACAATGAGCAGTTCTTC. It is translated as CASSIDSGGPYNEQFF. The entire variable domain, with the rest obtained from reference TRBV19 and TRBJ2-1, is as follows: DGGITQSPKYLFRKEGQNVTLSCEQNLNHDAMYWYRQDPGQGLRLIYYSQIVNDFQKGDIAEGYSVSREKKESFPLTVTSAQKNPTAFYLCASSIDSGGPYNEQFFGPGTRLTVL.

This clone came up many times. The rearrangement joins TRBV11-2 to TRBJ2-7, with 7 bases aligning to TRBD1. J lost 6 bases, V lost 5 bases, and 10 bases had no gene match. The CDR3 has 14 amino acids. Germline V gene sequence: CDR1 SGHAT, CDR2 FQNNGV. The CDR3 bases are TGTGCCAGCAGCCCCCAAGAGGGGGCTATCGAGCAGTACTTC. It translates to CASSPQEGAIEQYF. Full variable domain (rest looked up from reference TRBV11-2 and TRBJ2-7): EAGVAQSPRYKIIEKRQSVAFWCNPISGHATLYWYQQILGQGPKLLIQFQNNGVVDDSQLPKDRFSAERLKGVDSTLKIQPAKLEDSAVYLCASSPQEGAIEQYFGPGTRLTVT.

The V gene is TRBV6-5, the J gene TRBJ1-2, with D uncertain. With 2 bases removed from V and 4 bases from J, the gap between germline ends came to 8 bases. CDR3 length equals 13 residues. Germline V gives CDR1 MNHEY, CDR2 SVGAGI. CDR3 amino acids: CASSYGIAYGYTF. CDR3 sequence (DNA): TGTGCCAGCAGTTACGGCATAGCCTATGGCTACACCTTC.

This chain connects TRBV28 to TRBJ1-4; tentatively, D is TRBD1 (6 bases). CDR3 length: 13 residues. V lost 8 bases to trimming and J lost 8 bases, with 15 bases between them. CDR1 and CDR2 from the germline V gene are MDHEN and SYDVKM. CDR3 in amino acids: CASLTGSGEKLFF. CDR3 bases: TGTGCCAGCCTTACAGGGTCGGGGGAAAAACTGTTTTTT.

As concerns this clone: Since a much larger clone is just one base distant, this may be a read error. The sample carries other DNA sequences with the same CDR3. The CDR3 sequence: CASSEWYSSYEQYF. The DNA for the CDR3 is TGTGCCAGCAGTGAATGGTACAGCTCCTATGAGCAGTACTTC. The V gene is TRBV2, the J gene TRBJ2-7; D is uncertain. CDR3 length equals 14 residues. CDR1 and CDR2 from the germline V gene are SNHLY and FYNNEI.

The sample holds one count of this clone. The rearrangement links TRBV19 to TRBJ2-3; either TRBD1 or TRBD2 may fit D (6 bases each). With 4 bases removed from V and 4 bases from J, the gap between germline ends came to 30 bases. Per the germline V gene, CDR1 is LNHDA and CDR2 is SQIVND (reference sequence). This CDR3 spans 20 amino acids. As DNA, the CDR3 is TGTGCCAGTAGTACCCCGGGGGCGTACAAGGTCCAGGGCTTGTCAGATACGCAGTATTTT. It yields the protein CASSTPGAYKVQGLSDTQYF.

The chain links TRBV10-1 to TRBJ2-2, with D perhaps given as TRBD1 or TRBD2 (5 bases each). Germline lookup yields CDR1 WNHNN and CDR2 SYGVQD (reference sequence). Trimming left V 2 bases short and J 5 bases short, with 9 bases between. This CDR3 has 14 amino acids. The CDR3 DNA follows: TGCGCCAGCAGTGAGGTGTGGGGGACCGGGGAGCTGTTTTTT. Its translation is CASSEVWGTGELFF.

The chain combines TRBV2 with TRBJ1-2; no firm D call. Deletions cut 6 bases from V and 8 bases from J, with 22 bases between. There are 15 residues in the CDR3. CDR1 and CDR2 from the germline V gene are SNHLY and FYNNEI. The CDR3 protein is CASRPPRAGESGYTF. DNA of the CDR3: TGTGCCAGCAGACCCCCGAGGGCAGGAGAGTCGGGCTACACCTTC.